The 3 T cell receptor beta chains given below trace back to one sample, sequenced in a study of shared clonotypes between healthy human individuals. CD45RO-negative, CCR7-selected cells formed the naive CD8 fraction, which excluded terminally differentiated effector memory CD45RA+ cells. Using immunoSEQ multiplex PCR, the repertoire was profiled, and TCRdb retains in-frame clones only, with some absent. The sample yields about 2.1 million clones, about 93% seen once. Sequencing used naive CD8+ T cells from PBMCs. These receptors were obtained from a man in his late teens or twenties in good health. Some clones in this sample may be carry-over from other donors' samples.

The V call is TRBV7-2, the J call TRBJ2-7; weak D call: TRBD1 (5 bases). CDR3 length: 15 residues. Trimming removed 5 bases at V and 3 bases at J, with 17 bases between. CDR1 and CDR2 from the germline V gene are SGHTA and FQGNSA. In DNA form, the CDR3 reads TGTGCCAGCAGCCCAGGGCAGGGTCCCAACTACGAGCAGTACTTC. This encodes CASSPGQGPNYEQYF.

The sample holds one count of this clone. The chain recombines TRBV7-9 with TRBJ1-1, with D uncertain. The germline CDR1 and CDR2 sequences are SEHNR and FQNEAQ (reference sequence). V dropped 1 base and J dropped 7 bases, with 10 bases sitting between them. CDR3 size: 13 residues. For the CDR3, the DNA is TGTGCCAGCAGCTTAGGGGTTGTCAGTGAAGCTTTCTTT. It specifies CASSLGVVSEAFF. Full variable domain (outside the CDR3, taken from reference TRBV7-9 and TRBJ1-1): DTGVSQNPRHKITKRGQNVTFRCDPISEHNRLYWYRQTLGQGPEFLTYFQNEAQLEKSRLLSDRFSAERPKGSFSTLEIQRTEQGDSAMYLCASSLGVVSEAFFGQGTRLTVV.

The chain's CDR3 is CASSIDWETGYNEKLFF. The CDR3 coding sequence is TGTGCCAGTAGTATAGATTGGGAGACAGGCTACAATGAAAAACTGTTTTTT. The genes are TRBV19 and TRBJ1-4; perhaps TRBD1 as D (6 bases). Trimming took off 0 bases at V and 5 bases at J, with 16 bases between the two ends. Germline V gives CDR1 LNHDA, CDR2 SQIVND (reference sequence). The CDR3 has 17 residues.